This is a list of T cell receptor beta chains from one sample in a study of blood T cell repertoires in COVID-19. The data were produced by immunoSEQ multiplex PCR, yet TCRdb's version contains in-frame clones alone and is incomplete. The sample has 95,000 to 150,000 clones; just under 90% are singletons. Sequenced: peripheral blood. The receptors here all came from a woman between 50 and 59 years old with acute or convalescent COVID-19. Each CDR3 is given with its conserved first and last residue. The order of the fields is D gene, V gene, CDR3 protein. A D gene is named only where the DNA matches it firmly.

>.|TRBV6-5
CASSYSGPDTQYF
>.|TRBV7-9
CASSLGAQNYGYTF
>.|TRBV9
CASSVAETSNYEQYF
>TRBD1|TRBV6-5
CASRTLGTGNQPQHF
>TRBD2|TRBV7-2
CASSLSGLASGQETQYF
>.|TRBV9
CASSVREGDTEAFF
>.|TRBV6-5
CASSYSPLRNTEAFF
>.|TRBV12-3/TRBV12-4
CASSLRDTQYF
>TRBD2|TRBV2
CASSEGLADTDTQYF
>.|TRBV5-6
CASSFSGDYGYTF
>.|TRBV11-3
CASSLTGLYNEQFF
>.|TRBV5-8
CASSLWQGLADTQYF
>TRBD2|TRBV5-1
CASSRRLAGPQETQYF
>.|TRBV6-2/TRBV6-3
CASSQQGPGVNTEAFF
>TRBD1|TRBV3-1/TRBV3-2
CASSRYRGDIQYF
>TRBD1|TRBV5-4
CASSLGGTGGAANTEAFF
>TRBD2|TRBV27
CASSFGGGPWEQFF
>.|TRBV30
CAWSWGGGSPLHF
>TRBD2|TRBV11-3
CASSRGLAGGVQETQYF
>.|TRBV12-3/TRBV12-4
CASSLWETYTF
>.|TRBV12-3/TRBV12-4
CASRQGWETQYF
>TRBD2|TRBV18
CASSPPGLVTDTQYF
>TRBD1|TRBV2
CANRQGVSTDTQYF
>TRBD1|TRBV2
CASRGVRTGVTYEQYF
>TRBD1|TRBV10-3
CAISRGQMGTDTQYF
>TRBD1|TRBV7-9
CASSLRGTGPYNEQFF
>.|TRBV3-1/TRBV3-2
CASSPLPGLVTEAFF
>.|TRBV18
CASSGRDTGELFF
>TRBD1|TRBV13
CASSSGTGRPFF
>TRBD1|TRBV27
CASSLKQGEKLFF
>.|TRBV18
CASWTVYNEQFF
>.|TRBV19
CASSISPRDSYEQYF
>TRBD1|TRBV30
CAWSTGGTNEKLFF
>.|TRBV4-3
CASRFQRVWNTEAFF
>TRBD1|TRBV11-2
CASSLTFETGVSGELFF
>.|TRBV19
CAIAPSTGSNQPQHF
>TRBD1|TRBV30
CAWSVGTGVGEKLFF
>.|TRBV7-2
CASSLASDSSSYEQYF
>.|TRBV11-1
CASSLGTTGNTIYF
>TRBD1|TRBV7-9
CASSRDRGPVNTEAFF
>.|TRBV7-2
CASSIGQMNTEAFF
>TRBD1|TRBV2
CASSSGGGTDTQYF
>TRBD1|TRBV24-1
CATSDFGTGGLYGYTF
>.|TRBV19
CASSFFLGAGELFF
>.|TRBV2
CASREAPGTTNEKLFF
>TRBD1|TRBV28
CASTLSGGEKGYTF
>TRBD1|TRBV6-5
CASSPSGTGGPEAFF